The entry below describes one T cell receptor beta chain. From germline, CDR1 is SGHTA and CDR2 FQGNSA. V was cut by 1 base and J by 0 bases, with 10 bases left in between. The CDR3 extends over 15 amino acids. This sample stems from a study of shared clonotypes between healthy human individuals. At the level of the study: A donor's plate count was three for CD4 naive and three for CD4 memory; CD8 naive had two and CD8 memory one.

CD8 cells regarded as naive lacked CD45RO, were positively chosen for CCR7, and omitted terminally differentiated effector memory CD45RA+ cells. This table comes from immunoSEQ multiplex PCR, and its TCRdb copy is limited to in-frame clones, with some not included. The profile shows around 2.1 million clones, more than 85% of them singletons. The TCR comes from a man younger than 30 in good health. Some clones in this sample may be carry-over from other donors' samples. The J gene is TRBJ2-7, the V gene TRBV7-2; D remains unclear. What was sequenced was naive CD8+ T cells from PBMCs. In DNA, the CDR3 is TGTGCCAGCAGCTTAGATTACACTTACTCCTACGAGCAGTACTTC. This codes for CASSLDYTYSYEQYF.